Shown below are 32 T cell receptor beta chains from a single sample sequenced in a study of radiation and T cells in renal cell carcinoma. Time point of the sample: baseline pretreatment blood. Treatment indicated: 15 Gy SBRT to primary tumor, nephrectomy 4 weeks later. Profiling relied on immunoSEQ multiplex PCR, and the TCRdb table lists in-frame clones only, not all of them. The sample lists some 95,000 clones, 75% to 90% occurring once. The sample consisted of blood, taken from a patient whose treatment included radiotherapy and nephrectomy. All receptors derive from a man aged 45-65 years with renal cell carcinoma.

The genes are TRBV5-1 and TRBJ2-5; 14 bases map to TRBD2. J was trimmed by 3 bases and V by 4 bases; bases with no gene match: 5. Germline V gene data show CDR1 as SGHRS and CDR2 as YFSETQ. This CDR3 spans 16 amino acids. CDR3 loop: CASSRGGLAGEETQYF. The CDR3 DNA reads TGCGCCAGCAGCCGAGGGGGACTAGCGGGAGAAGAGACCCAGTACTTC.

The chain links TRBV18 to TRBJ2-2; 8 bases match TRBD1. From germline, CDR1 is KGHSH and CDR2 LQKENI. The CDR3 sequence is 15 residues long. After removal of 3 bases from V and 6 bases from J, the junction contained 6 bases not matched to a gene. CDR3 sequence reads: CASSPSTGGPGELFF. CDR3 in DNA: TGTGCCAGCTCACCGTCCACAGGGGGACCCGGGGAGCTGTTTTTT.

V usage is TRBV27 and J usage is TRBJ2-5, with 7 bases lining up with TRBD1. The J segment lost 5 bases and the V segment lost 8 bases, leaving 11 bases of the junction unmatched. CDR3 length equals 14 residues. Germline assignment: CDR1 MNHEY and CDR2 SMNVEV (reference sequence). The CDR3 region is CASGPTGVGETQYF. The CDR3 region has the DNA TGTGCCAGCGGACCAACAGGGGTGGGGGAGACCCAGTACTTC.

This clone has more than one count but fewer than ten. This CDR3 is CASSDFLGPGGNTIYF. CDR3 nucleotides: TGTGCCAGCAGTGATTTTTTGGGTCCCGGTGGAAACACCATATATTTT. The V gene is TRBV6-1, the J gene TRBJ1-3; D not resolved. The ends were cut back, 3 bases at V and 3 bases at J, with 15 bases in the middle. CDR1 and CDR2 (germline): MNHNS, SASEGT. The CDR3 is 16 amino acids.

The rearrangement links TRBV7-9 to TRBJ2-6; the D gene could be TRBD1 or TRBD2 (6 bases each). The germline gives CDR1 SEHNR, CDR2 FQNEAQ (reference sequence). The V and J ends lost 10 bases and 4 bases respectively, with 23 bases between them. This CDR3 has 17 residues. The CDR3, as DNA: TGTGCCACCACGAAAGGCCCAGGGGAGGTAGGGGCCAACGTCCTGACTTTC. This translates into CATTKGPGEVGANVLTF. Combining the CDR3 with reference TRBV7-9 and TRBJ2-6 gives the whole variable domain DTGVSQNPRHKITKRGQNVTFRCDPISEHNRLYWYRQTLGQGPEFLTYFQNEAQLEKSRLLSDRFSAERPKGSFSTLEIQRTEQGDSAMYLCATTKGPGEVGANVLTFGAGSRLTVL.

This clone has just a few counts. The chain employs TRBV4-1 and TRBJ2-1, with 10 bases that match TRBD2. V dropped 1 base and J dropped 8; count of bases not matched to a gene: 5. Looked up from germline, CDR1 is MGHRA and CDR2 is YSYEKL. CDR3 length: 15 residues. CDR3 residues: CASSQVSLAGDEQFF. CDR3 sequence (DNA): TGCGCCAGCAGCCAAGTGTCCCTAGCGGGGGATGAGCAGTTCTTC.

The V gene is TRBV7-2, the J gene TRBJ2-5, with D maybe TRBD2 (5 bases). This CDR3 is 13 amino acids long. From germline, CDR1 is SGHTA and CDR2 FQGNSA. V was clipped by 5 bases and J by 2 bases, with 9 bases between them. The CDR3 region has the DNA TGTGCCAGCAGCCCCCGACTACAAGAGACCCAGTACTTC. Its translation is CASSPRLQETQYF.

V and J are TRBV23-1 and TRBJ2-1; 9 bases line up with TRBD1. TRBV23-1 is known as an ORF, though its function is uncertain. This CDR3 has 22 amino acids. V was pared by 8 bases and J by 6 bases, with 32 bases of the junction left unmatched. Here the CDR3 DNA reads TGCGCCAGCGGGGGACCGCACCGGGGACAGGGATTCGGGGGAGGGTTTACCAATGAGCAGTTCTTC. Translating it yields CASGGPHRGQGFGGGFTNEQFF.

The rearrangement uses TRBV5-1 and TRBJ2-7, with D uncertain. Germline values: CDR1 SGHRS, CDR2 YFSETQ. The germline V and J ends were trimmed by 0 bases and 3 bases, with 19 bases remaining between them. The CDR3 spans 17 residues. CDR3 protein: CASSLAYFKDENYEQYF. The CDR3 nucleotides are TGCGCCAGCAGCTTGGCCTATTTCAAGGACGAAAACTACGAGCAGTACTTC.

V usage is TRBV7-3 and J usage is TRBJ1-2, with no clear D. Germline assignment: CDR1 SGHTA and CDR2 FQGTGA. V was trimmed by 4 bases and J by 0 bases, leaving 9 bases between them. CDR3 length: 14 amino acids. CDR3 loop: CASSSRASNYGYTF. The CDR3 DNA reads as TGTGCCAGCAGCTCCCGGGCCTCTAACTATGGCTACACCTTC.

The CDR3 loop reads CASSYSKGAYEQYF. Here the CDR3 DNA reads TGTGCCAGCAGTTACTCGAAGGGGGCCTACGAGCAGTACTTC. V and J are TRBV6-5 and TRBJ2-7; maybe TRBD1 (6 bases). The V gene's germline CDR1 is MNHEY and CDR2 SVGAGI. The CDR3 totals 14 residues. The V gene lost 0 bases and the J gene lost 2 bases, with 8 bases spanning the gap.

The genes are TRBV15 and TRBJ1-4; a possible D gene is TRBD1 (6 bases). Trimming took 0 bases from V and 3 from J, leaving 11 bases between them. This CDR3 has 16 residues. Germline CDR1 reads LNHNV; CDR2 reads YYDKDF (reference sequence). The DNA of the CDR3 is TGTGCCACCAGCAGAGATGTGGGGGCGGCTAATGAAAAACTGTTTTTT. Translating gives CATSRDVGAANEKLFF.

This chain links TRBV11-3 with TRBJ2-7, with 9 bases matching TRBD2. Losses at the gene ends were 1 base for V and 1 base for J; bases not matched to a gene: 2. The germline V gene has CDR1 SGHNT and CDR2 YENEEA. The CDR3 totals 15 residues. This CDR3 is CASSLGSGGSYEQYF. CDR3 DNA: TGTGCCAGCAGCTTAGGTAGCGGGGGATCCTACGAGCAGTACTTC.

In the case of this clone: Germline and junction disagree at one end, which may indicate a read error. The genes are TRBV5-1 and TRBJ2-4; tentative D call: TRBD1 (5 bases). Germline values: CDR1 SGHRS, CDR2 YFSETQ. The length of the CDR3 is 15 residues. CDR3 DNA sequence: TGCGCCAGCAGATTGGGTGGGGCCCCCTGGGACATTCAGTACTTC. It encodes CASRLGGAPWDIQYF.

This clone was detected only a few times. J is TRBJ2-6 and V is TRBV6-5; TRBD2 might be the D (5 bases). Germline V gene sequence: CDR1 MNHEY, CDR2 SVGAGI. The CDR3 loop spans 15 amino acids. V lost 2 bases to trimming and J lost 2 bases, with 7 bases between them. The DNA for the CDR3 is TGTGCCAGCAGTTACGGACTGGCTGGGGCCAACGTCCTGACTTTC. Amino acid sequence: CASSYGLAGANVLTF.

The chain has TRBV5-1 and TRBJ1-5; D is ambiguous. Trimming pared 1 base from V and 0 bases from J, leaving 8 bases between. The germline CDR1 and CDR2 sequences are SGHRS and YFSETQ. The CDR3 totals 15 residues. DNA of the CDR3: TGCGCCAGCAGCTTGTCGGAGGGTAGCAATCAGCCCCAGCATTTT. Amino acids: CASSLSEGSNQPQHF.

A single count supports this clone. CDR3 nucleotide sequence: TGTGCCAGCAGCTTGGGAACCCAAGGGATCTACGAGCAGTACTTC. Its translation: CASSLGTQGIYEQYF. V usage is TRBV5-4 and J usage is TRBJ2-7; D call uncertain. The CDR3 spans 15 residues. CDR1 is SGHNT and CDR2 is YYREEE in the germline V gene (reference sequence). The V gene lost 0 bases and the J gene lost 3 bases, with 13 bases spanning the gap.

This clone was seen a single time. Written as DNA, the CDR3 is TGCGCCAGCAGCTCCTTACAGGGGGACGTTGCGGCTTTCTTT. Translated: CASSSLQGDVAAFF. The chain joins TRBV5-1 to TRBJ1-1, with 8 bases matching TRBD1. The ends lost 3 bases at V and 11 bases at J; junction bases unmatched: 12. The CDR3 runs 14 residues. Germline CDR1 and CDR2: SGHRS and YFSETQ. The full variable domain, completed using reference TRBV5-1 and TRBJ1-1, is KAGVTQTPRYLIKTRGQQVTLSCSPISGHRSVSWYQQTPGQGLQFLFEYFSETQRNKGNFPGRFSGRQFSNSRSEMNVSTLELGDSALYLCASSSLQGDVAAFFGQGTRLTVV.

This chain joins TRBV29-1 and TRBJ1-5; 8 nucleotides line up with TRBD1. From germline, CDR1 is SQVTM and CDR2 ANQGSEA. V lost 4 bases and J lost 4; bases outside the gene matches: 3. There are 13 residues in the CDR3. The CDR3 loop is CSVAQGANQPQHF. The CDR3 nucleotides read TGCAGCGTTGCCCAGGGGGCGAATCAGCCCCAGCATTTT.

This chain uses TRBV27 with TRBJ2-3; 13 nucleotides line up with TRBD2. The trim removed 4 bases at V and 4 bases at J, leaving 5 bases unmatched. The CDR3 covers 16 residues. Germline V lookup: CDR1 MNHEY, CDR2 SMNVEV (reference sequence). CDR3 loop: CASSSRLAGGSDTQYF. The CDR3 DNA reads as TGTGCCAGCAGTTCCCGACTAGCGGGGGGTTCAGATACGCAGTATTTT.

This sequence joins TRBV23-1 and TRBJ1-4; 8 bases map to TRBD1. TRBV23-1 is treated as an ORF (open reading frame) with a function not yet certain. There are 18 residues in the CDR3. Trimming cost V 2 bases and J 11 bases; bases outside gene matches: 19. In DNA form, the CDR3 reads TGCGCCAGCAGTCAACGCCACTTCAGGGGGCGCAGGCTGAAGAAACTGTTTTTT. It translates to CASSQRHFRGRRLKKLFF.

This chain connects TRBV27 to TRBJ2-7, with 7 positions matching TRBD1. Trimming cost V 3 bases and J 6 bases; bases outside gene matches: 11. Germline-derived CDR1 and CDR2 are MNHEY and SMNVEV (reference sequence). This CDR3 region has 15 residues. CDR3 protein: CASSFGRQGIVEQYF. The CDR3 bases are TGTGCCAGCAGTTTTGGGCGACAGGGCATTGTCGAGCAGTACTTC.

The CDR3 DNA sequence: TGCGCCAGCAGCGCCAGGGCAGAAAACACCGGGGAGCTGTTTTTT. Encoded protein: CASSARAENTGELFF. The genes are TRBV5-1 and TRBJ2-2, with D maybe TRBD1 (5 bases). Between the trimmed V and J ends, which lost 4 bases and 2 bases, there was a span of 12 bases. This CDR3 is built from 15 residues. Germline lookup yields CDR1 SGHRS and CDR2 YFSETQ.

The chain joins TRBV5-4 to TRBJ2-7; 7 bases are a match to TRBD1. This CDR3 is 13 amino acids long. With 4 bases clipped from V and 5 bases from J, the junction kept 6 bases outside the gene matches. Germline V gene data show CDR1 as SGHNT and CDR2 as YYREEE (reference sequence). CDR3 bases: TGTGCCAGCAGCAGGGGGCCTCTAGACGAGCAGTACTTC. Protein product: CASSRGPLDEQYF. Variable domain in full (rest from reference TRBV5-4 and TRBJ2-7): ETGVTQSPTHLIKTRGQQVTLRCSSQSGHNTVSWYQQALGQGPQFIFQYYREEENGRGNFPPRFSGLQFPNYSSELNVNALELDDSALYLCASSRGPLDEQYFGPGTRLTVT.

The chain has TRBV11-2 and TRBJ1-5; D may be TRBD1 (5 bases). The CDR3 has 15 amino acids. CDR1 and CDR2 (germline): SGHAT, FQNNGV. V was pared by 5 bases and J by 5 bases, with 16 bases between. The DNA of the CDR3 is TGTGCCAGCAGCCCAAGTGCAGGGTTCCATCAGCCCCAGCATTTT. It yields the protein CASSPSAGFHQPQHF.

CDR3: CASSEDRGSGNTIYF. The CDR3, as DNA: TGTGCCAGCAGTGAAGACAGGGGTTCTGGAAACACCATATATTTT. V gene TRBV6-1 combines with J gene TRBJ1-3; TRBD1 agrees at 7 bases. In germline, CDR1 is MNHNS, CDR2 SASEGT. V dropped 1 base and J dropped 1; count of bases not matched to a gene: 1. The CDR3 totals 15 residues.

In this sample, this clone turned up a few times. This chain joins TRBV2 and TRBJ1-1; D ambiguous. The CDR3 runs 13 residues. From germline, CDR1 is SNHLY and CDR2 FYNNEI. Trimming pared 2 bases from V and 3 bases from J, leaving 7 bases between. CDR3 sequence reads: CASSEHPDTEAFF. Here the CDR3 DNA reads TGTGCCAGCAGTGAACACCCCGACACTGAAGCTTTCTTT.

Only a few counts were recorded for this clone. The genes are TRBV7-2 and TRBJ1-1; no clear D gene. Trimming left V 3 bases short and J 6 bases short, with 8 bases between. This CDR3 spans 12 amino acids. CDR1 is SGHTA, CDR2 FQGNSA, per germline. The CDR3, as DNA: TGTGCCAGCAGCTTTAGATTTGCTGAAGCTTTCTTT. Translating gives CASSFRFAEAFF.

V usage is TRBV5-1 and J usage is TRBJ1-6; TRBD1 matches 8 bases. The CDR3 has 14 residues. Germline V gene data show CDR1 as SGHRS and CDR2 as YFSETQ. V was clipped by 4 bases and J by 9 bases; unmatched bases: 6. The CDR3 reads CASSPGQGSSPLHF. The CDR3 nucleotides are TGCGCCAGCAGCCCTGGACAGGGCAGTTCACCCCTCCACTTT.

The rearrangement uses TRBV10-1 and TRBJ1-1, with D perhaps matching TRBD1 (5 bases). The length of the CDR3 is 15 residues. Trimming removed 0 bases at V and 3 bases at J, with 11 bases between. Germline V gene lookup returns CDR1 WNHNN and CDR2 SYGVQD (reference sequence). The CDR3 here is CASSESGQDYTEAFF. Written as DNA, the CDR3 is TGCGCCAGCAGTGAGTCGGGGCAGGACTACACTGAAGCTTTCTTT.

The chain employs TRBV5-4 and TRBJ2-5; 16 positions agree with TRBD2. With V trimmed by 4 bases and J by 6 bases, 6 bases remained unmatched. This CDR3 has 16 amino acids. The germline gives CDR1 SGHNT, CDR2 YYREEE (reference sequence). CDR3 DNA: TGTGCCAGCAGCCCTGGGACTAGCGGGAGGGCCAAGACCCAGTACTTC. Its protein product is CASSPGTSGRAKTQYF.

This chain links TRBV28 with TRBJ2-1; TRBD1 matches at 10 bases. Germline CDR1 is MDHEN and CDR2 is SYDVKM. The CDR3 sequence is 16 residues long. V was clipped by 5 bases and J by 7 bases; unmatched bases: 11. The chain's CDR3 is CASSAPGTGAWNEQFF. DNA for the CDR3: TGTGCCAGCAGTGCTCCCGGGACAGGGGCGTGGAATGAGCAGTTCTTC.